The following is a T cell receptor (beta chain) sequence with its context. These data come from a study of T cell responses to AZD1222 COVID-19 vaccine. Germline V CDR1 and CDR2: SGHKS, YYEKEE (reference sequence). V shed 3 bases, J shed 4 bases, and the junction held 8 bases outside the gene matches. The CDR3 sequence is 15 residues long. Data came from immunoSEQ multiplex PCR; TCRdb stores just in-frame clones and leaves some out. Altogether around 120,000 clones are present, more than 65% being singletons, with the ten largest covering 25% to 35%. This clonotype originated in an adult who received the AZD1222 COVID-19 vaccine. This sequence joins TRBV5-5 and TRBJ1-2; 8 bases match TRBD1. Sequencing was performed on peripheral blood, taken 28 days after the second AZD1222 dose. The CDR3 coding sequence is TGTGCCAGCAGCTCCGGATTGACAGGGGTCTATGGCTACACCTTC. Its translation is CASSSGLTGVYGYTF.